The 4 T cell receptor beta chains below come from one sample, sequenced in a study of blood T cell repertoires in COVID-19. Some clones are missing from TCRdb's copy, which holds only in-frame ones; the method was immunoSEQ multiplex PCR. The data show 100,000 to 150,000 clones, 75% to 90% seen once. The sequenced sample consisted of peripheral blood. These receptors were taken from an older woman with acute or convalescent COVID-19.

This CDR3 reads CASSPGGTNEKLFF. The DNA of the CDR3 is TGCGCCAGCAGCCCAGGGGGTACTAATGAAAAACTGTTTTTT. This chain links TRBV4-1 with TRBJ1-4; 7 nucleotides match TRBD1. The CDR3 contains 14 residues. The germline V gene encodes CDR1 MGHRA and CDR2 YSYEKL. V lost 4 bases to trimming and J lost 2 bases; unmatched junction nucleotides: 1.

The CDR3 spells CSAQGDYSYEQYF. The CDR3 DNA reads TGCAGCGCGCAGGGGGATTACTCCTACGAGCAGTACTTC. The J gene is TRBJ2-7, the V gene TRBV29-1, with 7 bases aligning to TRBD1. Trimming removed 7 bases from V and 0 bases from J; junction bases left unmatched: 6. The CDR3 runs to 13 residues. Per the germline V gene, CDR1 is SQVTM and CDR2 is ANQGSEA.

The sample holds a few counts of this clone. The CDR3 protein is CASSYSATGTYEQYF. CDR3 sequence (DNA): TGTGCCAGCAGTTACTCAGCGACAGGAACCTACGAGCAGTACTTC. The chain joins TRBV6-6 to TRBJ2-7, with D possibly matching TRBD1 (6 bases). Germline V lookup: CDR1 MNHNY, CDR2 SVGAGI (reference sequence). The CDR3 runs 15 residues. V lost 0 bases, J lost 2 bases, and 11 bases lay in between.

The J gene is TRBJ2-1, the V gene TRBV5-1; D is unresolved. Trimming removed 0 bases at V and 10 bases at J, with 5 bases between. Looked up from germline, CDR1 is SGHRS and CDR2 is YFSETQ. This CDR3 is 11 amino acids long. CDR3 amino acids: CASSLANEQFF. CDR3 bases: TGCGCCAGCAGCTTGGCTAACGAGCAGTTCTTC.